This TCR beta chain was sequenced during a study of cytomegalovirus exposure and HLA in healthy donors. Study-level points and caveats: The investigators catalogued 150 to 200 TCR beta chains as cytomegalovirus-associated. Previous analysis showed most TCR beta V segments were productive about 90% or about 30% of the time.

With respect to this clone: What it recognizes is unknown.

V was pared by 3 bases and J by 5 bases, with 8 bases of the junction left unmatched. The CDR3 loop spans 15 amino acids. CDR1 and CDR2 from the germline V gene are KGHSH and LQKENI. PCR was performed using 60 Vbeta and 13 Jbeta primers. Profiled with immunoSEQ multiplex PCR; TCRdb holds only in-frame clones, not every one. Altogether approximately 120,000 clones are present, more than 65% being singletons, with the ten largest covering about 13%. Sequenced material: PBMCs. This clonotype was sampled from a woman aged 40-49 years in good health and CMV-seropositive. The rearrangement links TRBV18 to TRBJ2-7; 9 bases line up with TRBD2. DNA of the CDR3: TGTGCCAGCTCACCCATAGCGGGAGATCCACACGAGCAGTACTTC. Translation gives CASSPIAGDPHEQYF.